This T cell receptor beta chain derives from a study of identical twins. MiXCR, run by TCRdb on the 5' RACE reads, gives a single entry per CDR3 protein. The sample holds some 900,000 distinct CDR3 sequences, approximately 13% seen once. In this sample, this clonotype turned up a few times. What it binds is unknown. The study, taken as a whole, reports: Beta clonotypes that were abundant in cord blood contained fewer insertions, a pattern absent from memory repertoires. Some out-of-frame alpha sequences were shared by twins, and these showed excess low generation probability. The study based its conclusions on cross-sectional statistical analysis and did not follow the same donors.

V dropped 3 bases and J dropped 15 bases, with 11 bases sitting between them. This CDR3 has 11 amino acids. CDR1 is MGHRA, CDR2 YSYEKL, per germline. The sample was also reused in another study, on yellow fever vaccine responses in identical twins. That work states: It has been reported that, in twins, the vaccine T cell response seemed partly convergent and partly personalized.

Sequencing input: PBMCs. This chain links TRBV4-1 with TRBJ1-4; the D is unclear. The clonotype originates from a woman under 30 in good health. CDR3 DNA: TGCGCCAGCAGCCAGGATGGGTGGGTGTTTTTT. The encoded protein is CASSQDGWVFF.